What follows are 10 T cell receptor beta chains derived from one specimen sequenced in a study of OX40 agonist ivuxolimab in advanced cancers. Profiling relied on immunoSEQ multiplex PCR, and the TCRdb table lists in-frame clones only, not all of them. This sample yields roughly 80,000 clones, of which 80% to 90% are seen a single time; about 1.9% belongs to the top ten. The input for sequencing was CD4+ or CD8+ T cells sorted from blood, taken in a trial of the OX40 agonist ivuxolimab. Source of these receptors: an adult with an advanced solid tumor such as melanoma, head and neck, liver or kidney cancer.

This rearrangement joins TRBV28 to TRBJ2-7, with 14 nucleotides matching TRBD2. The germline gives CDR1 MDHEN, CDR2 SYDVKM. This CDR3 region has 17 residues. The V segment lost 7 bases and the J segment 0 bases; nucleotides outside the gene matches: 8. The CDR3 sequence: CASKGLAGGLSSYEQYF. CDR3 bases: TGTGCCAGCAAAGGACTAGCGGGGGGCCTTAGCTCCTACGAGCAGTACTTC.

The rearrangement uses TRBV28 and TRBJ1-2, with 7 bases fitting TRBD1. Germline CDR1 reads MDHEN; CDR2 reads SYDVKM. The CDR3 consists of 14 residues. Trimming removed 5 bases from V and 2 bases from J; junction bases left unmatched: 5. CDR3 bases: TGTGCCAGCAGTAGATCAGGGGGAAACTATGGCTACACCTTC. This translates into CASSRSGGNYGYTF.

This clone was detected only once. This chain links TRBV6-4 with TRBJ2-7; 7 bases match TRBD1. The CDR3 sequence is 17 residues long. Germline V CDR1 and CDR2: MRHNA, SNTAGT. V shed 6 bases and J 3 bases; nucleotides not matched to a gene: 17. CDR3 nucleotides: TGTGCCAGCAGAAATACCCCGACAGGGTGGGAATACTACGAGCAGTACTTC. Protein product: CASRNTPTGWEYYEQYF.

The V gene is TRBV4-1, the J gene TRBJ2-7; D is unclear. CDR1 is MGHRA and CDR2 is YSYEKL in the germline V gene. The CDR3 is 13 amino acids. V was trimmed by 2 bases and J by 0 bases, leaving 5 bases between them. CDR3 nucleotide sequence: TGCGCCAGCAGCCAACCGCCCTCCTACGAGCAGTACTTC. It codes for CASSQPPSYEQYF.

The V and J genes are TRBV5-1 and TRBJ1-5, with no clear D. Trimming removed 1 base at V and 3 bases at J, with 11 bases between. The germline V gene encodes CDR1 SGHRS and CDR2 YFSETQ. This CDR3 is 15 amino acids long. The CDR3 loop reads CASSLPELPNQPQHF. The CDR3 nucleotides are TGCGCCAGCAGCTTGCCGGAATTGCCCAATCAGCCCCAGCATTTT.

This chain joins TRBV25-1 and TRBJ1-1, with TRBD1 as a possible D gene (5 bases). Germline V gene sequence: CDR1 MGHDK, CDR2 SYGVNS. V lost 1 base to trimming and J lost 1 base, with 10 bases between them. The CDR3 covers 15 residues. In nucleotides, the CDR3 is TGTGCCAGCAGTGAATGGGGACGGGAGAACACTGAAGCTTTCTTT. Translation: CASSEWGRENTEAFF.

The chain uses TRBV19 and TRBJ1-2; TRBD1 is a possible D gene (5 bases). CDR3 length equals 14 residues. Per the germline V gene, CDR1 is LNHDA and CDR2 is SQIVND (reference sequence). Trimming removed 9 bases from V and 7 bases from J, with 21 bases in between. As DNA, the CDR3 is TGTGCCAGCCGGGGGGGTGTGGTTCTTAGTGGCTACACCTTC. The encoded protein is CASRGGVVLSGYTF.

CDR3 region: CASSSTSSSYEQYF. The CDR3 bases are TGTGCCAGCTCCTCGACTTCAAGCTCCTACGAGCAGTACTTC. This chain connects TRBV18 to TRBJ2-7; D is uncertain. CDR3 size: 14 residues. Germline-derived CDR1 and CDR2 are KGHSH and LQKENI. Trimming removed 6 bases from V and 0 bases from J, with 12 bases in between.

The CDR3 DNA sequence: TGTGCCAGCAGTTTATGGCCCCTACAGGGCGGGGGAAACACCATATATTTT. It encodes CASSLWPLQGGGNTIYF. This sequence joins TRBV28 and TRBJ1-3; TRBD1 is a possible D gene (6 bases). V was shortened by 0 bases and J by 4 bases, with 16 bases between the two germline ends. CDR3 size: 17 residues. The germline CDR1 and CDR2 sequences are MDHEN and SYDVKM.

The chain employs TRBV29-1 and TRBJ1-3; maybe TRBD1 (5 bases). Germline CDR1 reads SQVTM; CDR2 reads ANQGSEA. The V gene lost 6 bases and the J gene lost 5 bases, with 11 bases spanning the gap. CDR3 size: 12 residues. DNA of the CDR3: TGCAGCGTCACCAGGGAGAGAAACACCATATATTTT. Translated: CSVTRERNTIYF.